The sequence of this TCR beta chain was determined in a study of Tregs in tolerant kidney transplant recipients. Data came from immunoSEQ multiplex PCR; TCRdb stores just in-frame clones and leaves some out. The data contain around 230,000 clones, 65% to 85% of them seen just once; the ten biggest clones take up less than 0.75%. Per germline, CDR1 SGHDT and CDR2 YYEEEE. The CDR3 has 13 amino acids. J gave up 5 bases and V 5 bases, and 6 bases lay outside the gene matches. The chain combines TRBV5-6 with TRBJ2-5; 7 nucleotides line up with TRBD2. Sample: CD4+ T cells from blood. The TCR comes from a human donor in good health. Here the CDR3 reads CASRGREMETQYF. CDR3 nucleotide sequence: TGTGCCAGCAGGGGGCGGGAGATGGAGACCCAGTACTTC.